The sequence of this T cell receptor beta chain was determined in a study of blood T cell repertoires in COVID-19. Study overall: Collection of acute and convalescent COVID-19 samples took place in the United States, Italy and Spain.

TCRdb's table, derived via immunoSEQ multiplex PCR, lists solely in-frame clones and lacks some. Seen here are about 480,000 clones, approximately 90% observed once, and the top ten hold roughly 12%. Germline V gene lookup returns CDR1 SGDLS and CDR2 YYNGEE. V lost 4 bases to trimming and J lost 0 bases, with 13 bases between them. The CDR3 loop spans 15 amino acids. The origin of this receptor is a woman aged 50 to 60 with COVID-19, enrolled during active disease. This chain links TRBV9 with TRBJ2-5; TRBD1 might be the D (6 bases). The sequenced sample consisted of peripheral blood. The CDR3 spells CASSTTGIDQETQYF. The CDR3 DNA sequence: TGTGCCAGCAGCACCACAGGGATAGACCAAGAGACCCAGTACTTC. The full variable domain, rest sourced from reference TRBV9 and TRBJ2-5, is DSGVTQTPKHLITATGQRVTLRCSPRSGDLSVYWYQQSLDQGLQFLIQYYNGEERAKGNILERFSAQQFPDLHSELNLSSLELGDSALYFCASSTTGIDQETQYFGPGTRLLVL.